This is a list of T cell receptor beta chains from one sample in a study of patients and donors after allogeneic stem cell transplantation. From the RT-PCR reads, TCRdb called clonotypes with MiXCR, one entry per CDR3 protein. The sample records about 200,000 distinct CDR3 sequences, around two fifths being singletons. Sample: blood, either unsorted or a sorted T cell fraction (not recorded which). These receptors all stem from a human donor who was either an allogeneic HSCT recipient or a stem cell or donor lymphocyte infusion donor (not recorded which). It is not recorded whose cells these are; they may come from a transplant donor. Each CDR3 is given with its conserved first and last residue. A D gene is named only where the DNA matches it firmly. The size of a clone is reported for some rows only, either as once, few or many, or as a class for expanded clones.

v_call: TRBV5-1
clone_size: .
j_call: TRBJ1-1
d_call: .
cdr3_nt: TGCGCCAGCAGCTTTACGCGGGACACAGCGAACACTGAAGCTTTCTTT
cdr3_aa: CASSFTRDTANTEAFF

v_call: TRBV19
clone_size: .
j_call: TRBJ2-7
d_call: .
cdr3_nt: TGTGCCAGTAGTATGGGTCAAAGGGCTGATTCCTACGAGCAGTACTTC
cdr3_aa: CASSMGQRADSYEQYF

v_call: TRBV28
clone_size: .
j_call: TRBJ1-3
d_call: .
cdr3_nt: TGTGCCAGCAACCATCGGGGTCTCGGAAACACCATATATTTT
cdr3_aa: CASNHRGLGNTIYF

v_call: TRBV20-1
clone_size: few
j_call: TRBJ1-2
d_call: .
cdr3_nt: TGCAGTGCTAGAGATGATAACTATGGCTACACCTTC
cdr3_aa: CSARDDNYGYTF

v_call: TRBV3-1
clone_size: few
j_call: TRBJ2-1
d_call: TRBD1
cdr3_nt: TGTGCCAGCAGCCTTTGGGGACAGGGTGACAATGAGCAGTTCTTC
cdr3_aa: CASSLWGQGDNEQFF

v_call: TRBV12-3/TRBV12-4
clone_size: .
j_call: TRBJ1-5
d_call: .
cdr3_nt: TGTGCCAGCAGCTCCCGGGACCTTAGCAATCAGCCCCAGCATTTT
cdr3_aa: CASSSRDLSNQPQHF

v_call: TRBV7-6
clone_size: .
j_call: TRBJ2-7
d_call: .
cdr3_nt: TGTGCCAGCAGCTTAGCGAGCGGGCAGCTCCCCTACGAGCAGTACTTC
cdr3_aa: CASSLASGQLPYEQYF

v_call: TRBV18
clone_size: .
j_call: TRBJ1-1
d_call: TRBD1
cdr3_nt: TGTGCCAGCTCACCGATTAAAGGACAGGGCATGAACACTGAAGCTTTCTTT
cdr3_aa: CASSPIKGQGMNTEAFF

v_call: TRBV5-1
clone_size: .
j_call: TRBJ1-3
d_call: .
cdr3_nt: TGCGCCAGCAGCTTGGCCCCAGGGGTTGGAAACACCATATATTTT
cdr3_aa: CASSLAPGVGNTIYF

v_call: TRBV12-3/TRBV12-4
clone_size: many
j_call: TRBJ1-2
d_call: .
cdr3_nt: TGTGCCAGCAGGGAACTAGCTAACTATGGCTACACCTTC
cdr3_aa: CASRELANYGYTF

v_call: TRBV6-5
clone_size: .
j_call: TRBJ1-4
d_call: .
cdr3_nt: TGTGCCAGCAGTTACTCCAGGAAGGGGCAAGAAAAACTGTTTTTT
cdr3_aa: CASSYSRKGQEKLFF

v_call: TRBV7-9
clone_size: many
j_call: TRBJ2-5
d_call: .
cdr3_nt: TGTGCCAGCAGCATCCACCAAGAGACCCAGTACTTC
cdr3_aa: CASSIHQETQYF

v_call: TRBV6-5
clone_size: few
j_call: TRBJ1-1
d_call: TRBD1
cdr3_nt: TGTGCCAGCAGTTGGACAGGGGATCACACTGAAGCTTTCTTT
cdr3_aa: CASSWTGDHTEAFF

v_call: TRBV29-1
clone_size: .
j_call: TRBJ2-7
d_call: .
cdr3_nt: TGCAGCGTTGTGGGGGCCACCTACGAGCAGTACTTC
cdr3_aa: CSVVGATYEQYF

v_call: TRBV19
clone_size: .
j_call: TRBJ1-2
d_call: .
cdr3_nt: TGTGCCGCACGGGGGGATGGCTACACCTTC
cdr3_aa: CAARGDGYTF

v_call: TRBV18
clone_size: .
j_call: TRBJ2-1
d_call: .
cdr3_nt: TGTGCCAGCTCACCAGTCGGGGGTTCGACGGATGAGCAGTTCTTC
cdr3_aa: CASSPVGGSTDEQFF

v_call: TRBV3-1
clone_size: .
j_call: TRBJ1-1
d_call: .
cdr3_nt: TGTGCCAGCAGCCAGACGGGGTCTGAAGCTTTCTTT
cdr3_aa: CASSQTGSEAFF

v_call: TRBV10-3
clone_size: .
j_call: TRBJ1-2
d_call: .
cdr3_nt: TGTGCCATCAGTGAGTTGGTCAGGGGTTATGGCTACACCTTC
cdr3_aa: CAISELVRGYGYTF

v_call: TRBV7-3
clone_size: .
j_call: TRBJ1-4
d_call: .
cdr3_nt: TGTGCCAGCAGCGGGAGGAGGGCAACTAATGAAAAACTGTTTTTT
cdr3_aa: CASSGRRATNEKLFF

v_call: TRBV7-3
clone_size: .
j_call: TRBJ2-1
d_call: .
cdr3_nt: TGTGCCAGCAGCTTAACGGGGGGCCTGTCCTACAATGAGCAGTTCTTC
cdr3_aa: CASSLTGGLSYNEQFF

v_call: TRBV11-3
clone_size: .
j_call: TRBJ2-2
d_call: .
cdr3_nt: TGTGCCAGCAGCTTAGGGACTCGGACCGGGGAGCTGTTTTTT
cdr3_aa: CASSLGTRTGELFF

v_call: TRBV29-1
clone_size: .
j_call: TRBJ1-3
d_call: TRBD1
cdr3_nt: TGCAGCGTTGAAGGACAGGGAAAACCCTCTGGAAACACCATATATTTT
cdr3_aa: CSVEGQGKPSGNTIYF

v_call: TRBV4-1
clone_size: few
j_call: TRBJ1-2
d_call: .
cdr3_nt: TGCGCCAGCAGCCAAGAGACCTTATTAACTAACTATGGCTACACCTTC
cdr3_aa: CASSQETLLTNYGYTF

v_call: TRBV6-2/TRBV6-3
clone_size: .
j_call: TRBJ1-5
d_call: .
cdr3_nt: TGTGCCAGCAGTTACAGGAGAATTAATCAGCCCCAGCATTTT
cdr3_aa: CASSYRRINQPQHF

v_call: TRBV12-3/TRBV12-4
clone_size: .
j_call: TRBJ2-3
d_call: .
cdr3_nt: TGTGCCAGCAGTATCACAGATACGCAGTATTTT
cdr3_aa: CASSITDTQYF

v_call: TRBV27
clone_size: .
j_call: TRBJ1-4
d_call: .
cdr3_nt: TGTGCCAGCAGTACTGACACGTTCAATGAAAAACTGTTTTTT
cdr3_aa: CASSTDTFNEKLFF

v_call: TRBV7-9
clone_size: .
j_call: TRBJ2-3
d_call: TRBD2
cdr3_nt: TGTGCCAGCAGCGAGATACTAGCGGGGGCCCCCGGGACAGATACGCAGTATTTT
cdr3_aa: CASSEILAGAPGTDTQYF

v_call: TRBV4-3
clone_size: few
j_call: TRBJ2-1
d_call: .
cdr3_nt: TGCGCCAGCAGCCAAATTGACCGGAGTGAGCAGTTCTTC
cdr3_aa: CASSQIDRSEQFF

v_call: TRBV6-6
clone_size: few
j_call: TRBJ1-4
d_call: .
cdr3_nt: TGTGCCAGCAGTGACCTTCGGGGCAGGGCTGAAAAACTGTTTTTT
cdr3_aa: CASSDLRGRAEKLFF

v_call: TRBV4-3
clone_size: .
j_call: TRBJ1-1
d_call: .
cdr3_nt: TGCGCCAGCAGCCAAGACGGGGACAAGAACACTGAAGCTTTCTTT
cdr3_aa: CASSQDGDKNTEAFF

v_call: TRBV27
clone_size: few
j_call: TRBJ1-5
d_call: .
cdr3_nt: TGTGCCAGCAGTTTATGGGCCAGTTATCAGCCCCAGCATTTT
cdr3_aa: CASSLWASYQPQHF

v_call: TRBV27
clone_size: .
j_call: TRBJ1-1
d_call: .
cdr3_nt: TGTGCCAGCAGTTTTTCGGGACTCCGGAACACTGAAGCTTTCTTT
cdr3_aa: CASSFSGLRNTEAFF

v_call: TRBV3-1
clone_size: few
j_call: TRBJ2-4
d_call: .
cdr3_nt: TGTGCCAGCAGCCACCCCAGTAGTCTCGGTGCCAAAAACATTCAGTACTTC
cdr3_aa: CASSHPSSLGAKNIQYF

v_call: TRBV5-1
clone_size: .
j_call: TRBJ2-2
d_call: .
cdr3_nt: TGCGCCAGCAGCTTGTCAGGTGGGAACACCGGGGAGCTGTTTTTT
cdr3_aa: CASSLSGGNTGELFF

v_call: TRBV7-6
clone_size: .
j_call: TRBJ1-2
d_call: .
cdr3_nt: TGTGCCAGCAGCTTAGCGCTAGAGGGGAAGAATGGCTACACCTTC
cdr3_aa: CASSLALEGKNGYTF